The T cell receptor beta chain described here comes from a study of blood T cell repertoires in COVID-19. Study-wide context: Some COVID-19 samples were acute and others convalescent; all came from the United States, Italy and Spain.

V shed 7 bases and J 13 bases; nucleotides not matched to a gene: 18. Germline CDR1 MNHEY, CDR2 SVGAGI. The length of the CDR3 is 14 residues. Measured with immunoSEQ multiplex PCR; TCRdb has only the in-frame clones, and not every one. The sample holds about 120,000 clones, roughly 79% seen once. The source material was peripheral blood. The chain has TRBV6-5 and TRBJ1-2; 7 bases map to TRBD1. The sequence was collected from a human donor in a cohort sampled during active COVID-19. The CDR3 DNA follows: TGTGCCAGCAAAAGTTCTGCAGGGGGGCGTTTGGCCACCTTC. Residues: CASKSSAGGRLATF.